This T cell receptor (beta chain) was recorded in a study of T cell repertoires in aging, cancer and after chemotherapy (dated by TCRdb to about 2019). About the study as a whole: The donors fell into six age groups ranging from 30 or younger to 70 or older, and each group had at least three individuals. To examine immunoaging and T cell reconstitution after chemotherapy, the study profiled TCR beta repertoires in peripheral blood from healthy donors and cancer patients. TCR repertoires from healthy donor controls were recorded over periods of several months to years and showed clear clonal overlap between repeated samplings. In total, the full dataset held about 9 million TCR reads. A cohort of some 210 cancer patients (more than 90 with hematological and around 130 with solid cancers) was assembled, and fewer than 100 healthy donors were included as a reference group. Broader findings and caveats from the paper: An increase in median generation probability over the chemotherapy interval was observed in both cancer cohorts, suggesting that the repertoire was reconstituted through rebound thymic output. It was noted by the authors that conclusions about immunological memory after chemotherapy cannot be drawn from the repertoire data. Significantly lower blood TCR diversity and higher clonality were observed in untreated patients with hematological or solid cancers than in age-matched healthy donors. In healthy donors, the decline in TCR diversity with age was mainly explained by loss of richness, whereas in cancer patients loss of evenness was also found to contribute.

Measured from the cysteine to the phenylalanine, the CDR3 is 16 residues long. Only CDR3 DNA is held: 48 bases, read in frame from base 1. TCR beta rearrangements were amplified from genomic DNA isolated from peripheral blood, not from sorted cells or RNA. Rearranged TRB sequences spanning V, D and J segments were amplified in a multiplex touch-down PCR with a mixed TRB-A/B primer pool. Two consecutive PCR reactions with Phusion HS II polymerase added Illumina adapters and sample indices to the amplicons. The amplicons were purified from gel with the NucleoSpin Gel and PCR Clean-up kit and then assessed with Qubit and an Agilent 2100 Bioanalyzer. Sequencing of the libraries was done on an Illumina MiSeq with paired-end, single-indexed 600-cycle runs. From the authors' description of their analysis: MiXCR versions 2.12 and 3.0.5 were used to process the TRB sequences. Each unique CDR3 nucleotide sequence was treated as one clone, and only productive sequences with two or more reads were kept. The repertoire metrics were Shannon diversity, evenness, clonality (defined as one minus evenness), and alpha-parameterized diversity profiles covering alpha 0 to 5. The IGoR algorithm was used to calculate generation probabilities for clones in the paired samples taken before and after chemotherapy. TCRdb passed the public sequencing reads through fastp at Q25 and MiXCR, retaining productive beta sequences. Rows with a matching CDR3 protein are joined into one entry that keeps the most common DNA and genes. The V and J calls here are based on TCRdb, not the publication. Present in this sample are approximately 10,000 distinct CDR3 sequences, 25% to 35% of which were seen just once. In total, the top ten clones hold approximately 2% of the sample.

This clonotype is a singleton in its sample. The antigen it recognizes is unknown. Base qualities are not recorded, but no much larger clone differs from it by a single base. Support from one read is weak. This clonotype originated in a human donor in good health. Material: blood. Recombination linked TRBV21-1 to TRBJ1-1; TRBD1, the D gene given by the table, was not confirmed from the DNA. TRBV21-1 is a pseudogene segment. The DNA is TGTGCCAGCATAAGGGACAGGGAAATAGGAAACACTGAAGCTTTCTTT. This yields the protein CASIRDREIGNTEAFF.